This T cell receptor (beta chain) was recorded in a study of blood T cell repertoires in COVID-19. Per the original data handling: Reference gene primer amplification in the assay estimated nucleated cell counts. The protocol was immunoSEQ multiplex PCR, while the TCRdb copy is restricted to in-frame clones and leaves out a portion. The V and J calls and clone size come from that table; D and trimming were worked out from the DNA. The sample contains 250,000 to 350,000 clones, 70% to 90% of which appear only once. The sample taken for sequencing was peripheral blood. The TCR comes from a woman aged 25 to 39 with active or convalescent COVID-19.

The CDR3 coding sequence is TGTGCCAGCCGCCGGACTAGCGGGTCTAACAATGAGCAGTTCTTC. It translates to CASRRTSGSNNEQFF. The chain employs TRBV2 and TRBJ2-1; TRBD2 matches 11 bases. Germline-derived CDR1 and CDR2 are SNHLY and FYNNEI. V gave up 8 bases and J gave up 5 bases; unmatched junction bases: 8. This CDR3 has 15 residues.